One sample yielded the 7 T cell receptor beta chains listed below, sequenced in a study of cytomegalovirus exposure and HLA in healthy donors. The PCR used 60 Vbeta and 13 Jbeta primers. The assay was immunoSEQ multiplex PCR, and TCRdb's table has in-frame clones only and misses some. The repertoire has about 180,000 clones, around 80% of them found once; the top ten carry 2% to 2.5%. The sample comprised PBMCs. The receptors here all came from a woman aged 25 to 39 in good health and CMV-seropositive.

The rearrangement joins TRBV9 to TRBJ1-2; D is uncertain. V dropped 2 bases and J dropped 8 bases, with 16 bases sitting between them. The CDR3 contains 14 residues. Germline CDR1 is SGDLS and CDR2 is YYNGEE. The CDR3 is CASSVQAGGRGYTF. Written as DNA, the CDR3 is TGTGCCAGCAGCGTCCAAGCAGGAGGGAGGGGCTACACCTTC.

The J gene is TRBJ2-7, the V gene TRBV19; D ambiguous. CDR3 length equals 14 residues. Germline V CDR1 and CDR2: LNHDA, SQIVND (reference sequence). V dropped 1 base and J dropped 2 bases, with 9 bases sitting between them. In nucleotides, the CDR3 is TGTGCCAGTAGTATAGGGGCCACCCCCTACGAGCAGTACTTC. Residues: CASSIGATPYEQYF.

This clone was detected only once. The rearrangement links TRBV2 to TRBJ2-5; a weak D match, TRBD2 (6 bases). The V end lost 4 bases, the J end lost 7 bases, and 10 bases lay between the germline ends. The germline V gene has CDR1 SNHLY and CDR2 FYNNEI. This CDR3 has 12 amino acids. CDR3 nucleotide sequence: TGTGCCAGCAGTGGACTAGTTCGGACCCAGTACTTC. The encoded protein is CASSGLVRTQYF.

The chain employs TRBV2 and TRBJ1-5, with D hard to call. The CDR3 totals 15 residues. CDR1 is SNHLY, CDR2 FYNNEI, per germline. The ends were cut back, 5 bases at V and 7 bases at J, with 18 bases in the middle. In nucleotides, the CDR3 is TGTGCCAGCAGTTTGACCTCGGGGTCGGGGCAGCCCCAGCATTTT. It yields the protein CASSLTSGSGQPQHF.

The V call is TRBV28, the J call TRBJ2-7; 7 nucleotides line up with TRBD2. CDR1 MDHEN and CDR2 SYDVKM come from the germline V gene. Unmatched junction bases numbered 7, after V lost 3 bases and J lost 2 bases. This CDR3 comprises 15 residues. CDR3: CASSFLWGGAYEQYF. For the CDR3, the DNA is TGTGCCAGCAGTTTCCTCTGGGGGGGGGCCTACGAGCAGTACTTC.

This clone occurred a few times. The rearrangement joins TRBV2 to TRBJ2-5, with 10 bases lining up with TRBD1. Judging by the DNA end, TRBJ2-7 fits better; the J call may be wrong. CDR1 and CDR2 (germline): SNHLY, FYNNEI. This CDR3 has 20 residues. CDR3 residues: CASSDPRQGARTVYYYEQYF. CDR3 coding DNA: TGTGCCAGCAGTGACCCCCGACAGGGGGCGCGTACCGTTTATTATTACGAGCAGTACTTC.

The chain links TRBV5-1 to TRBJ1-2, with 9 bases matching TRBD1. The germline CDR1 and CDR2 sequences are SGHRS and YFSETQ. The CDR3 is 16 residues long. The J segment lost 4 bases and the V segment lost 3 bases, leaving 10 bases of the junction unmatched. The CDR3 spells CASSSAGTGIGYGYTF. The CDR3 bases are TGCGCCAGCAGCTCGGCCGGGACAGGGATAGGCTATGGCTACACCTTC.